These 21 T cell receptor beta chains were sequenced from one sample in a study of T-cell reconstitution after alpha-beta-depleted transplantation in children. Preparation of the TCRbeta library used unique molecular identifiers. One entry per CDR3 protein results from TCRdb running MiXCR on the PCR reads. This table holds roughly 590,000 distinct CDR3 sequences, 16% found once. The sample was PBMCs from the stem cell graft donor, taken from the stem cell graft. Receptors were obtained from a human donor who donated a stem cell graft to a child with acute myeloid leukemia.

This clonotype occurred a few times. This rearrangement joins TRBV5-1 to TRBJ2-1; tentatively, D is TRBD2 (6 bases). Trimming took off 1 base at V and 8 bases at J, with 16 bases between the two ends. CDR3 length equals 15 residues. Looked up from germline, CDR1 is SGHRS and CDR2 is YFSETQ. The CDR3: CASSLSGLFRDEQFF. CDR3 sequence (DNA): TGCGCCAGCAGCTTGTCCGGACTATTCCGGGATGAGCAGTTCTTC. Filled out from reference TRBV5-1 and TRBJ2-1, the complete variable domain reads KAGVTQTPRYLIKTRGQQVTLSCSPISGHRSVSWYQQTPGQGLQFLFEYFSETQRNKGNFPGRFSGRQFSNSRSEMNVSTLELGDSALYLCASSLSGLFRDEQFFGPGTRLTVL.

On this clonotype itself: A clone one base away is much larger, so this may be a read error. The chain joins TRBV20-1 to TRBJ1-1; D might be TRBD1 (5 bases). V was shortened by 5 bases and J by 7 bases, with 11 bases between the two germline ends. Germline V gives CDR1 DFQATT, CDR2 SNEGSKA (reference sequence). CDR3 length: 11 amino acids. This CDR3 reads CSAWDGIEAFF. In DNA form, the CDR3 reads TGCAGTGCTTGGGACGGGATTGAAGCTTTCTTT.

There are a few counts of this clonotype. CDR3 protein: CASSPRQGVLYEQYV. The CDR3 coding sequence is TGTGCCAGCAGCCCTCGACAGGGGGTTTTATACGAGCAGTACGTC. The V gene is TRBV5-5, the J gene TRBJ2-7; 9 positions match TRBD1. The trim removed 4 bases at V and 4 bases at J, leaving 9 bases unmatched. Per germline, CDR1 SGHKS and CDR2 YYEKEE (reference sequence). The CDR3 covers 15 residues.

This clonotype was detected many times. DNA for the CDR3: TGCAGTGCTAGACCGGACACTGCCTACGAGCAGTACTTC. This codes for CSARPDTAYEQYF. The V and J genes are TRBV20-1 and TRBJ2-7; the D gene is possibly TRBD1 (5 bases). CDR3 length: 13 amino acids. The germline V gene has CDR1 DFQATT and CDR2 SNEGSKA (reference sequence). Trimming left V 2 bases short and J 2 bases short, with 10 bases between.

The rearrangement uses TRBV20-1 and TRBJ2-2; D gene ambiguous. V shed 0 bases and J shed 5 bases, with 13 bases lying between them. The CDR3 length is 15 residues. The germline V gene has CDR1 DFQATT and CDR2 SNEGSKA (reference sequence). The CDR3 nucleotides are TGCAGTGCTAGAGACTCCCGGACCGTAACCGGGGAGCTGTTTTTT. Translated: CSARDSRTVTGELFF.

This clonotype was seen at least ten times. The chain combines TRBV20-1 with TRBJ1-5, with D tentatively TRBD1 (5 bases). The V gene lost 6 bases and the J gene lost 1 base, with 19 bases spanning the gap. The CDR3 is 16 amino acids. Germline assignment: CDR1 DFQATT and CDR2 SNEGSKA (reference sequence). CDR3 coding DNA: TGCAGTGCGGAGACTCAGGGAGGTCACAGCAATCAGCCCCAGCATTTT. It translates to CSAETQGGHSNQPQHF.

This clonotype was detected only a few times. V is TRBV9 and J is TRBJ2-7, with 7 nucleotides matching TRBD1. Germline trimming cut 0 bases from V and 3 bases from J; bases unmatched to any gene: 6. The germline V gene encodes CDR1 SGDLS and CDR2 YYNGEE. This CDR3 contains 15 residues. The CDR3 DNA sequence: TGTGCCAGCAGCGTAGGCTCCGGGACAGACTACGAGCAGTACTTC. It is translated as CASSVGSGTDYEQYF.

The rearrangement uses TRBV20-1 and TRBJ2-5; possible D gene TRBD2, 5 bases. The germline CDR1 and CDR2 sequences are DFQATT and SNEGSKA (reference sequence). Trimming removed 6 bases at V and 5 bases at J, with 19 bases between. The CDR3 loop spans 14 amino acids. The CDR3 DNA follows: TGCAGTGCCACTCTCCCCTGGGGAGAGGAGACCCAGTACTTC. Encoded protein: CSATLPWGEETQYF.

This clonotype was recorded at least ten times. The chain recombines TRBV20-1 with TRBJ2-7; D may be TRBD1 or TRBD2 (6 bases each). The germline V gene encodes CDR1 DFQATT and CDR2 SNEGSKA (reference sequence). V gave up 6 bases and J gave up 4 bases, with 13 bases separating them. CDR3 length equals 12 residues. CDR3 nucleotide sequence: TGCAGTGCAGGCCAAGGGGGGTACGAGCAGTACTTC. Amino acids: CSAGQGGYEQYF.

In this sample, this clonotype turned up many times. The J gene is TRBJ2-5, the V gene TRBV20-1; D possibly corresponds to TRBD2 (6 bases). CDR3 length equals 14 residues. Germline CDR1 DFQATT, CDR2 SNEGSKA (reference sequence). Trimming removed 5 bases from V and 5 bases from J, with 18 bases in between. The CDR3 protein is CSASRDFRGETQYF. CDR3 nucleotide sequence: TGCAGTGCTTCGCGGGACTTTCGAGGGGAGACCCAGTACTTC.

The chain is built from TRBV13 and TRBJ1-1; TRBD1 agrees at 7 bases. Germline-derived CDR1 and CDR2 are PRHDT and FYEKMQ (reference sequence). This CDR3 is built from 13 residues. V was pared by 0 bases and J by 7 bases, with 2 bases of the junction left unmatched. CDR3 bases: TGTGCCAGCAGCTTAGGGGGACAGTTTGAAGCTTTCTTT. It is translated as CASSLGGQFEAFF.

CDR3 sequence: CASSPGPYSYEQYF. The DNA of the CDR3 is TGTGCCAGCAGCCCCGGACCGTACTCCTACGAGCAGTACTTC. This sequence joins TRBV7-3 and TRBJ2-7; no clear D gene. Trimming cost V 5 bases and J 0 bases, with 11 bases left between them. The CDR3 is 14 residues long. Germline V CDR1 and CDR2: SGHTA, FQGTGA.

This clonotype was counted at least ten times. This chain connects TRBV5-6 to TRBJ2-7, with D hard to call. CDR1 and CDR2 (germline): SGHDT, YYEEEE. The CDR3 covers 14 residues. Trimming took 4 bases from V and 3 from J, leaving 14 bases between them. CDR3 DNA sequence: TGTGCCAGCAGCGCTTATCGCGGATTCTACGAGCAGTACGTC. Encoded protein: CASSAYRGFYEQYV.

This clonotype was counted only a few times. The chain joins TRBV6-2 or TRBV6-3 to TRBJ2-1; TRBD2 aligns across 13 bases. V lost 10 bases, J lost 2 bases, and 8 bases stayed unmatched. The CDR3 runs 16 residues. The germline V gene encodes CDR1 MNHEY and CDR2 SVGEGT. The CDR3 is CATFWTSGGTYNEQFF. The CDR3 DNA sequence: TGTGCCACCTTTTGGACTAGCGGGGGCACCTACAATGAGCAGTTCTTC.

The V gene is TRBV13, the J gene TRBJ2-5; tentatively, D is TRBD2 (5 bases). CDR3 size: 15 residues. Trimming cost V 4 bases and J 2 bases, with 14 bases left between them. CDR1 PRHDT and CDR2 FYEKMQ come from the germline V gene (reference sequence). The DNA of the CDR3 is TGTGCCAGCAGCTGGCAGCGGATCCATCAAGAGACCCAGTACTTC. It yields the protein CASSWQRIHQETQYF.

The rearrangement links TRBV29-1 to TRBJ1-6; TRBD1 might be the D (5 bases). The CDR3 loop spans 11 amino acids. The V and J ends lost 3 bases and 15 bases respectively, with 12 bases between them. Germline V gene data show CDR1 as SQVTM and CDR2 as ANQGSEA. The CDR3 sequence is CSVEMAGGLHF. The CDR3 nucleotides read TGCAGCGTTGAGATGGCGGGGGGCCTCCACTTT.

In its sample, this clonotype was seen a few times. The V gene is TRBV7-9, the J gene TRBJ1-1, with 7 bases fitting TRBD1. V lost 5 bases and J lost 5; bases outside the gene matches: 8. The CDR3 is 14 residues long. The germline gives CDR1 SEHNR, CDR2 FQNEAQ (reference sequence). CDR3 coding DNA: TGTGCCAGCAGCACCTCAGGGGGAGGTACTGAAGCTTTCTTT. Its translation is CASSTSGGGTEAFF.

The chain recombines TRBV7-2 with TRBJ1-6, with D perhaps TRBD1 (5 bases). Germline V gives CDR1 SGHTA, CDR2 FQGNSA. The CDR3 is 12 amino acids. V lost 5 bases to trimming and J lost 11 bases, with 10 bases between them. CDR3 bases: TGTGCCAGCAGCATGGGGGACCCACCCCTCCACTTT. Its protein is CASSMGDPPLHF.

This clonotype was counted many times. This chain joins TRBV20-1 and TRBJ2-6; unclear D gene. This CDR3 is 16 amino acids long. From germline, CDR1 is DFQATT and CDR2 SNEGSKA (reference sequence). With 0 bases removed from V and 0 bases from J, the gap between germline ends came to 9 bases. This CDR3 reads CSARDRQHSGANVLTF. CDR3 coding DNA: TGCAGTGCTAGAGATAGACAACACTCTGGGGCCAACGTCCTGACTTTC.

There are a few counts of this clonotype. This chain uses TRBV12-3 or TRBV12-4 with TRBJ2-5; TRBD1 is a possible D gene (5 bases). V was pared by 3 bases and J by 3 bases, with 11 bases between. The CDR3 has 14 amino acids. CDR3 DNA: TGTGCCAGCAGTTTTACAGGTATTGAAGAGACCCAGTACTTC. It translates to CASSFTGIEETQYF.

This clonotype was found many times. DNA of the CDR3: TGTGCCAGCAGCCAACTTGGGTTCGTGGGGGCGTACAATGAGCAGTTCTTC. Protein sequence: CASSQLGFVGAYNEQFF. V gene TRBV7-2 combines with J gene TRBJ2-1, with D possibly matching TRBD1 (6 bases). CDR1 and CDR2 from the germline V gene are SGHTA and FQGNSA. V was pared by 5 bases and J by 4 bases, with 21 bases between. This CDR3 is built from 17 residues.